The rows below give T cell receptor beta chains drawn from one sample of a study of cytomegalovirus exposure and HLA in healthy donors. Using immunoSEQ multiplex PCR, the repertoire was profiled, and TCRdb retains in-frame clones only, with some absent. The table includes more than 150,000 clones, around 81% detected once. Sequencing was performed on PBMCs. The receptors stem from a man aged 40-49 years in good health and CMV-seronegative. Each CDR3 is given with its conserved first and last residue.

V: TRBV11-2
J: TRBJ2-3
CDR3: CASSPSRGSRGDTQYF

V: TRBV30
J: TRBJ2-5
CDR3: CAWSAGHRTETQYF

V: TRBV27
J: TRBJ2-7
CDR3: CASSLKGLAGGEQYF

V: TRBV10-2
J: TRBJ1-1
CDR3: CASSQGWGAFF

V: TRBV19
J: TRBJ2-5
CDR3: CASSILGRGETQYF

V: TRBV5-1
J: TRBJ1-5
CDR3: CASSLGSPAANQPQHF

V: TRBV9
J: TRBJ2-3
CDR3: CASSPLVLTDTQYF

V: TRBV4-1
J: TRBJ2-3
CDR3: CASSQVGLAGARTDTQYF

V: TRBV5-8
J: TRBJ2-3
CDR3: CASSLAQGSADTQYF

V: TRBV6-5
J: TRBJ1-1
CDR3: CASSTGSTEAFF

V: TRBV29-1
J: TRBJ2-7
CDR3: CSVEAPGQGFSYEQYF